The 17 T cell receptor beta chains reported below all come from one sample, sequenced in a study of T cells in Graves' hyperthyroidism and ophthalmopathy. RNA transcripts served as the template for amplifying TCR beta CDR3 regions. HTBI primers were employed in a first-round RT-PCR of the TCR CDR3. TCRdb reprocessed the multiplex PCR reads via MiXCR and lists one record per CDR3 protein. The sample records 600,000 to 850,000 distinct CDR3 sequences, approximately 18% being singletons. The source material was blood. Receptors were obtained from a woman aged 45-60 years with Graves' hyperthyroidism that later progressed to Graves' ophthalmopathy.

This clonotype has more than one count but fewer than ten. This CDR3 is CSATGGSSYNEQFF. The CDR3 DNA reads TGCAGCGCTACGGGGGGAAGCTCCTACAATGAGCAGTTCTTC. This sequence joins TRBV29-1 and TRBJ2-1; 7 nucleotides match TRBD2. The CDR3 runs to 14 residues. Trimming removed 7 bases from V and 0 bases from J; junction bases left unmatched: 6. CDR1 and CDR2 from the germline V gene are SQVTM and ANQGSEA.

This clonotype was detected many times. This sequence joins TRBV30 and TRBJ2-2, with TRBD2 as a possible D gene (6 bases). The CDR3 consists of 12 residues. Germline assignment: CDR1 GTSNPN and CDR2 SVGIG (reference sequence). V was cut by 3 bases and J by 6 bases, with 8 bases left in between. CDR3 bases: TGTGCCTGGAGGGGAGGTGCCGGGGAGCTGTTTTTT. This sequence encodes CAWRGGAGELFF.

The rearrangement links TRBV7-2 to TRBJ2-2; D is unclear. Germline-derived CDR1 and CDR2 are SGHTA and FQGNSA. The V end lost 2 bases, the J end lost 1 base, and 5 bases lay between the germline ends. The length of the CDR3 is 14 residues. Here the CDR3 reads CASSLWENTGELFF. Here the CDR3 DNA reads TGTGCCAGCAGCTTATGGGAGAACACCGGGGAGCTGTTTTTT.

The V call is TRBV29-1, the J call TRBJ2-5; D is perhaps TRBD1 (6 bases). Deletions cut 3 bases from V and 5 bases from J, with 19 bases between. The CDR3 has 15 amino acids. The V gene's germline CDR1 is SQVTM and CDR2 ANQGSEA. CDR3 DNA: TGCAGCGTTGACGTACAGGGCGGTCTATTGGAGACCCAGTACTTC. Translation: CSVDVQGGLLETQYF.

The chain links TRBV5-1 to TRBJ2-5; 11 bases are shared with TRBD1. Germline V gives CDR1 SGHRS, CDR2 YFSETQ. Trimming removed 1 base from V and 4 bases from J; junction bases left unmatched: 9. This CDR3 region has 17 residues. CDR3 protein: CASSLTGTGGALETQYF. CDR3 bases: TGCGCCAGCAGCTTGACTGGGACAGGGGGAGCCCTAGAGACCCAGTACTTC.

This clonotype was seen repeatedly, ten times or more. The CDR3 sequence: CASSSRGGDSYNEQFF. DNA for the CDR3: TGTGCCAGCAGCTCGCGGGGAGGTGACTCCTACAATGAGCAGTTCTTC. The chain uses TRBV11-2 and TRBJ2-1; a possible D gene is TRBD2 (6 bases). The germline CDR1 and CDR2 sequences are SGHAT and FQNNGV. V lost 4 bases, J lost 0 bases, and 13 bases lay in between. The length of the CDR3 is 16 residues.

This chain links TRBV6-1 with TRBJ2-5, with D possibly being TRBD1 or TRBD2 (6 bases each). V gave up 5 bases and J gave up 9 bases, with 22 bases separating them. The CDR3 length is 15 residues. CDR1 is MNHNS and CDR2 is SASEGT in the germline V gene. CDR3 coding DNA: TGTGCCAGCAGTCCTCCGGCAGGGCCGAGGGGGGCCCAGTACTTC. As protein: CASSPPAGPRGAQYF.

The chain combines TRBV20-1 with TRBJ1-2; TRBD1 matches at 12 bases. The CDR3 totals 15 residues. The germline V gene has CDR1 DFQATT and CDR2 SNEGSKA (reference sequence). V dropped 7 bases and J dropped 8; count of bases not matched to a gene: 14. The CDR3 spells CSVSFRDRGPQGYTF. DNA for the CDR3: TGCAGTGTTTCTTTCCGGGACAGGGGGCCGCAAGGCTACACCTTC.

A remark on this clonotype: The junction shows a germline mismatch at one end, possibly a read error. The rearrangement links TRBV3-1 to TRBJ2-1; TRBD1 matches at 7 bases. Looked up from germline, CDR1 is LGHDT and CDR2 is YNNKEL (reference sequence). The CDR3 contains 18 residues. The CDR3 bases are TGTGCCAGCAGCCAGCATTCGGAAAGAACAGGGGTTTACAATGAGCAGTCCTTC. Amino acids: CASSQHSERTGVYNEQSF.

For this clonotype: A junction end diverges from the germline sequence, so it may reflect a read error. The chain has TRBV24-1 and TRBJ2-1; D tentatively fits TRBD1 or TRBD2 (5 bases each). Germline V lookup: CDR1 KGHDR, CDR2 SFDVKD. This CDR3 spans 14 amino acids. Written as DNA, the CDR3 is TGTGCCACCGCCGAAACCTGGGACCACAATGAGCAGCTCTTC. Translating gives CATAETWDHNEQLF.

This clonotype occurred many times. V and J are TRBV12-3 or TRBV12-4 and TRBJ2-1, with D perhaps matching TRBD2 (6 bases). The CDR3 is made up of 12 amino acids. Trimming took off 11 bases at V and 7 bases at J, with 15 bases between the two ends. The chain's CDR3 is CALGGEVNEQFF. As DNA, the CDR3 is TGTGCCCTCGGCGGGGAGGTAAATGAGCAGTTCTTC.

The sample holds many counts of this clonotype. The chain combines TRBV6-2 or TRBV6-3 with TRBJ2-3, with D possibly called TRBD1 or TRBD2 (5 bases each). V was shortened by 2 bases and J by 1 base, with 7 bases between the two germline ends. The CDR3 is 14 amino acids. CDR1 MNHEY and CDR2 SVGEGT come from the germline V gene. The CDR3 bases are TGTGCCAGCAGTTACAGAGGGGGCACAGATACGCAGTATTTT. It translates to CASSYRGGTDTQYF.

This clonotype appeared many times. The chain combines TRBV12-3 or TRBV12-4 with TRBJ1-4, with D tentatively TRBD1 (6 bases). The CDR3 spans 14 residues. The V end was cut by 6 bases, the J end by 7 bases, with 15 bases between. The CDR3 loop reads CASRSGDGGEKLFF. The CDR3 nucleotides read TGTGCCAGCAGGTCAGGGGACGGAGGTGAAAAACTGTTTTTT.

This clonotype was counted between two and nine times. V and J are TRBV12-3 or TRBV12-4 and TRBJ2-2; D uncertain. Deletions cut 6 bases from V and 0 bases from J, with 5 bases between. This CDR3 is built from 13 residues. The CDR3 protein is CASRDTNTGELFF. CDR3 nucleotide sequence: TGTGCCAGCAGGGATACGAACACCGGGGAGCTGTTTTTT.

This chain links TRBV20-1 with TRBJ1-5, with D tentatively TRBD1 (5 bases). The V gene's germline CDR1 is DFQATT and CDR2 SNEGSKA (reference sequence). The CDR3 runs 15 residues. The CDR3 bases are TGCAGCGCCGGGGTCTACATGGGACCCATGCAGCCCCAGCATTTT. This encodes CSAGVYMGPMQPQHF.

The table lists this clonotype with a count of one. The chain carries TRBV19 and TRBJ2-1; D not resolved. Germline V gene lookup returns CDR1 LNHDA and CDR2 SQIVND (reference sequence). The CDR3 has 16 amino acids. With 5 bases removed from V and 4 bases from J, the gap between germline ends came to 18 bases. CDR3 DNA: TGTGCCAGTAGTCCCTATCGGCAGGTGGGGTACAATGAGCAGTTCTTC. This codes for CASSPYRQVGYNEQFF.

This clonotype was counted a few times. The chain recombines TRBV20-1 with TRBJ2-5, with 16 bases fitting TRBD2. This CDR3 is built from 19 residues. V was clipped by 0 bases and J by 0 bases; unmatched bases: 7. CDR1 DFQATT and CDR2 SNEGSKA come from the germline V gene (reference sequence). CDR3 bases: TGCAGTGCTAGAGATTTAGGGACTAGCGGGGGGGGGTACCAAGAGACCCAGTACTTC. Translation: CSARDLGTSGGGYQETQYF.